The 17 T cell receptor beta chains reported below all come from one sample, sequenced in a study of OX40 agonist ivuxolimab in advanced cancers. The library was prepared using the immunoSEQ multiplex PCR assay. TCRdb took this table from immuneACCESS and kept in-frame rearrangements with V and J called. Such tables lack part of the clones; where checked against another copy, unresolved V genes explain under half of the gap, and the rest is unexplained. The sample table lists some 70,000 clones, more than 70% of them with a count of one. Around 2.1% of the sample lies in the top ten. The material sequenced was CD4+ or CD8+ T cells sorted from blood, taken in a trial of the OX40 agonist ivuxolimab. These receptors originate from an adult with an advanced solid tumor such as melanoma, head and neck, liver or kidney cancer.

The chain couples TRBV6-1 to TRBJ1-1; D call uncertain. The CDR3 sequence is 13 residues long. The ends were cut back, 4 bases at V and 3 bases at J, with 9 bases in the middle. CDR1 and CDR2 (germline): MNHNS, SASEGT. The CDR3 region is CASSVESYTEAFF. The CDR3 DNA is TGTGCCAGCAGTGTAGAGAGCTACACTGAAGCTTTCTTT.

The CDR3 coding sequence is TGTGCCAGCAGTTACTCGAACCCAGGGGGCAATCAGCCCCAGCATTTT. Amino acids: CASSYSNPGGNQPQHF. The chain employs TRBV6-6 and TRBJ1-5; weak D call: TRBD1 (6 bases). Trimming left V 0 bases short and J 2 bases short, with 11 bases between. Per germline, CDR1 MNHNY and CDR2 SVGAGI (reference sequence). This CDR3 has 16 amino acids.

The chain joins TRBV21-1 to TRBJ1-5; the D call of TRBD1 is as the table states it, not checked on the DNA. TRBV21-1 is given as a pseudogene. The CDR3 consists of 17 residues. The CDR3 DNA reads TGTGCCAGCAGCAAACCCCGGGACAGGGTCAGCAATCAGCCCCAGCATTTT. It is translated as CASSKPRDRVSNQPQHF.

The chain recombines TRBV7-3 with TRBJ2-2; D is unresolved. The CDR3 loop spans 13 amino acids. The germline V gene has CDR1 SGHTA and CDR2 FQGTGA. The V end lost 5 bases, the J end lost 5 bases, and 9 bases lay between the germline ends. The DNA for the CDR3 is TGTGCCAGCAGCGCCCGAGAGACCGGGGAGCTGTTTTTT. It yields the protein CASSARETGELFF.

This clone was detected once. The rearrangement links TRBV27 to TRBJ2-3; D possibly uses TRBD1 or TRBD2 (5 bases each). Germline V gives CDR1 MNHEY, CDR2 SMNVEV (reference sequence). Trimming pared 6 bases from V and 2 bases from J, leaving 21 bases between. The CDR3 contains 17 residues. The CDR3 DNA follows: TGTGCCAGCAGCCGACCTGGGACCTACCTACTCACAGATACGCAGTATTTT. This sequence encodes CASSRPGTYLLTDTQYF.

The rearrangement uses TRBV4-1 and TRBJ2-7, with 9 positions matching TRBD2. Losses at the gene ends were 0 bases for V and 5 bases for J; bases not matched to a gene: 20. The CDR3 spans 20 residues. Germline V CDR1 and CDR2: MGHRA, YSYEKL. CDR3 DNA: TGCGCCAGCAGCCAAGAGGGAGGGGATAGCGGGAGTAGGGCCGTTCACGAGCAGTACTTC. Protein product: CASSQEGGDSGSRAVHEQYF.

V usage is TRBV9 and J usage is TRBJ2-7; 11 nucleotides align to TRBD1. The V gene's germline CDR1 is SGDLS and CDR2 YYNGEE. CDR3 length: 14 amino acids. V lost 2 bases and J lost 4; bases outside the gene matches: 2. Here the CDR3 DNA reads TGTGCCAGCAGCGTTGGACAGGGGGCGTACGAGCAGTACTTC. It encodes CASSVGQGAYEQYF. Together with reference TRBV9 and TRBJ2-7, the CDR3 gives the full variable domain: DSGVTQTPKHLITATGQRVTLRCSPRSGDLSVYWYQQSLDQGLQFLIQYYNGEERAKGNILERFSAQQFPDLHSELNLSSLELGDSALYFCASSVGQGAYEQYFGPGTRLTVT.

The chain carries TRBV19 and TRBJ1-1, with TRBD1 matching 8 bases. This CDR3 contains 16 residues. Germline V gene data show CDR1 as LNHDA and CDR2 as SQIVND (reference sequence). V gave up 5 bases and J gave up 4 bases; unmatched junction bases: 12. CDR3 nucleotide sequence: TGTGCCAGTAGTCCGGACAGGGCTTTTAGTTCCACTGAAGCTTTCTTT. It encodes CASSPDRAFSSTEAFF.

This chain links TRBV27 with TRBJ2-5; 10 positions agree with TRBD1. This CDR3 is built from 16 residues. V shed 7 bases and J 2 bases; nucleotides not matched to a gene: 10. CDR1 is MNHEY and CDR2 is SMNVEV in the germline V gene (reference sequence). CDR3 protein: CASKPYPDRGQETQYF. The CDR3 nucleotides are TGTGCCAGCAAACCATACCCGGACAGGGGGCAAGAGACCCAGTACTTC.

This rearrangement joins TRBV11-2 to TRBJ2-3, with 7 bases identical to TRBD2. Unmatched junction bases numbered 8, after V lost 5 bases and J lost 0 bases. Per the germline V gene, CDR1 is SGHAT and CDR2 is FQNNGV. The CDR3 is 16 amino acids. CDR3 nucleotide sequence: TGTGCCAGCAGCCCTCCTAGCGGAGCTAGCACAGATACGCAGTATTTT. It codes for CASSPPSGASTDTQYF.

The J gene is TRBJ1-2, the V gene TRBV14; maybe TRBD1 (5 bases). Per germline, CDR1 SGHDN and CDR2 FVKESK. Trimming stripped 3 bases from V and 8 bases from J, with 13 bases between. The CDR3 spans 13 residues. The CDR3 reads CASSHGARKGYTF. CDR3 DNA: TGTGCCAGCAGCCATGGGGCGCGGAAAGGCTACACCTTC.

This rearrangement joins TRBV6-1 to TRBJ2-7; TRBD1 agrees at 11 bases. Germline trimming cut 6 bases from V and 0 bases from J; bases unmatched to any gene: 4. Germline CDR1 reads MNHNS; CDR2 reads SASEGT. There are 15 residues in the CDR3. The CDR3 protein is CASRAGTGGSYEQYF. In DNA form, the CDR3 reads TGTGCCAGCAGGGCCGGGACAGGGGGCTCCTACGAGCAGTACTTC.

The gene calls are TRBV4-3 and TRBJ2-1; 9 bases match TRBD1. Per the germline V gene, CDR1 is LGHNA and CDR2 is YSLEER. This CDR3 is 15 amino acids long. With 4 bases clipped from V and 4 bases from J, the junction kept 5 bases outside the gene matches. The CDR3: CASSRRDRDYNEQFF. In DNA, the CDR3 is TGCGCCAGCAGCCGGAGGGACAGGGATTACAATGAGCAGTTCTTC.

The V gene is TRBV7-9, the J gene TRBJ2-1; the D gene could be TRBD1 or TRBD2 (5 bases each). Trimming removed 2 bases from V and 8 bases from J, with 13 bases in between. Germline lookup yields CDR1 SEHNR and CDR2 FQNEAQ (reference sequence). The CDR3 consists of 14 residues. The CDR3 nucleotides are TGTGCCAGCAGCTTAAGGGCAGGGAGTGATGAGCAGTTCTTC. Translation: CASSLRAGSDEQFF.

This clone was detected only once. V is TRBV18 and J is TRBJ2-7; the D gene is possibly TRBD2 (7 bases). CDR1 and CDR2 from the germline V gene are KGHSH and LQKENI. V lost 3 bases and J 0 bases, leaving 12 bases between the germline ends. This CDR3 is 15 amino acids long. CDR3 in DNA: TGTGCCAGCTCACCTCTGGGGGGGCTCTCCTACGAGCAGTACTTC. Its protein is CASSPLGGLSYEQYF.

The rearrangement joins TRBV11-1 to TRBJ1-4; 8 nucleotides line up with TRBD1. The germline V gene has CDR1 SGHAT and CDR2 FQDESV (reference sequence). The V segment lost 4 bases and the J segment 10 bases; nucleotides outside the gene matches: 11. The CDR3 is 15 amino acids. The CDR3 is CASSSGPIQGGKLFF. The CDR3 DNA reads as TGTGCCAGCAGCTCCGGCCCTATACAGGGGGGAAAACTGTTTTTT.

J is TRBJ1-1 and V is TRBV7-9; D uncertain. In germline, CDR1 is SEHNR, CDR2 FQNEAQ (reference sequence). V lost 1 base and J lost 0, with 6 bases in between. The CDR3 is 14 residues long. CDR3 sequence reads: CASSLGFVNTEAFF. The CDR3 nucleotides are TGTGCCAGCAGCTTAGGGTTCGTGAACACTGAAGCTTTCTTT.